This T cell receptor (beta chain) comes out of a study of technical replicates of blood from several donors. Sequenced by immunoSEQ multiplex PCR; TCRdb stores in-frame clones only, minus some. The sample has tens of thousands of clones, about 95% seen once. CDR3 length: 11 amino acids. In germline, CDR1 is SGHNT, CDR2 YYREEE (reference sequence). Trimming pared 7 bases from V and 5 bases from J, leaving 10 bases between. The rearrangement uses TRBV5-4 and TRBJ2-7; a weak D match, TRBD1 (6 bases). The sequencing input was PBMCs. This receptor was obtained from a human donor in good health. Some clones in this sample may be carry-over from other donors' samples. As DNA, the CDR3 is TGTGCCAGCGGTAACAGGGACGAGCAGTACTTC. Its translation: CASGNRDEQYF.